This T cell receptor beta chain was documented in a study of blood T cells in healthy people across ages. Turning to this clonotype: Its specificity is not known.

Germline V CDR1 and CDR2: DFQATT, SNEGSKA (reference sequence). V lost 3 bases, J lost 1 base, and 16 bases lay in between. This CDR3 is built from 15 residues. Primers used in a second PCR of about 6 to 12 cycles were a sample-barcoded 5' primer and a J-beta primer mix. A 12-random-nucleotide template-switch adaptor tagged each cDNA molecule. TCRdb passed the 5' RACE reads through MiXCR, listing each CDR3 protein once. The table has about 1.4 million distinct CDR3 sequences, approximately 59% seen once. Overall study results and limits: Older age went with lower TCR beta diversity per million T cells, in a roughly linear way.

Sequences were obtained from blood. The clonotype originates from a man younger than 35 in good health. The chain uses TRBV20-1 and TRBJ2-7; D uncertain. The CDR3 reads CSASESGRPSYEQYF. DNA for the CDR3: TGCAGTGCTAGCGAATCGGGCAGGCCATCCTACGAGCAGTACTTC.